This passage covers 2 T cell receptor beta chains from one sample sequenced in a study of neoadjuvant anti-PD-1 for oral cavity cancer. Clones were sequenced by immunoSEQ multiplex PCR, and TCRdb holds only the in-frame ones, with some missing. Of more than 11,000 clones listed, around three quarters are singletons. Specified time point: after neoadjuvant nivolumab, at surgical resection. Here the sequenced sample was PBMCs, taken after nivolumab (anti-PD-1) treatment. These receptors all come from a person between 35 and 79 years old with oral cavity squamous cell carcinoma.

The chain carries TRBV7-3 and TRBJ2-3; either TRBD1 or TRBD2 may fit D (6 bases each). The CDR3 is 15 residues long. The germline gives CDR1 SGHTA, CDR2 FQGTGA. Trimming took 5 bases from V and 2 from J, leaving 14 bases between them. CDR3 bases: TGTGCCAGCAGCCCCGGAGGGGGACCCACAGATACGCAGTATTTT. Translating it yields CASSPGGGPTDTQYF.

This chain uses TRBV7-8 with TRBJ2-7, with TRBD2 as a possible D gene (6 bases). The CDR3 sequence is 13 residues long. Trimming stripped 5 bases from V and 3 bases from J, with 11 bases between. Germline lookup yields CDR1 SGHVS and CDR2 FQNEAQ. CDR3 sequence (DNA): TGTGCCAGCAGCCCCTCGGGGGTCTACGAGCAGTACTTC. It yields the protein CASSPSGVYEQYF.